Below, 6 T cell receptor beta chains from the same sample are listed, as sequenced in a study of T-cell reconstitution after alpha-beta-depleted transplantation in children. Unique molecular identifiers were incorporated into the prepared TCRbeta library. Each CDR3 protein is one row after TCRdb ran MiXCR on the PCR reads. Of around 3,000 distinct CDR3 sequences in the sample, over 10% were seen once. The starting material was PBMCs, mostly from graft donor cells, obtained 360 days after TCRalphabeta/CD19-depleted stem cell transplant. These receptor sequences come from a patient under 10 years old who had a stem cell transplant for inherited bone marrow failure, so the T cells may come from the graft donor.

By share of the sample, this clonotype is medium-sized. This rearrangement joins TRBV20-1 to TRBJ2-1, with 12 bases lining up with TRBD2. In germline, CDR1 is DFQATT, CDR2 SNEGSKA (reference sequence). V was clipped by 5 bases and J by 1 base; unmatched bases: 3. The CDR3 runs 15 residues. The CDR3 DNA is TGCAGTGCTCCGACTAGCGGGAGTTCCTACAATGAGCAGTTCTTC. It yields the protein CSAPTSGSSYNEQFF.

This clonotype was recorded at least ten times. This chain connects TRBV5-1 to TRBJ1-3, with no clear D. Germline V gives CDR1 SGHRS, CDR2 YFSETQ. The CDR3 extends over 20 amino acids. V lost 0 bases to trimming and J lost 0 bases, with 22 bases between them. DNA of the CDR3: TGCGCCAGCAGCTTGGCGCCCGGTAGCCCCGTTGGTAGCTCTGGAAACACCATATATTTT. This gives the protein CASSLAPGSPVGSSGNTIYF. The full variable domain, completed using reference TRBV5-1 and TRBJ1-3, is KAGVTQTPRYLIKTRGQQVTLSCSPISGHRSVSWYQQTPGQGLQFLFEYFSETQRNKGNFPGRFSGRQFSNSRSEMNVSTLELGDSALYLCASSLAPGSPVGSSGNTIYFGEGSWLTVV.

This clonotype was found many times. The chain has TRBV5-5 and TRBJ2-1; tentative D call: TRBD1 (5 bases). Trimming removed 4 bases from V and 8 bases from J, with 13 bases in between. The length of the CDR3 is 13 residues. Germline CDR1 SGHKS, CDR2 YYEKEE (reference sequence). The DNA of the CDR3 is TGTGCCAGCAGCCTGACAGATATCGATGAGCAGTTCTTC. Translating gives CASSLTDIDEQFF. Together with reference TRBV5-5 and TRBJ2-1, the CDR3 gives the full variable domain: DAGVTQSPTHLIKTRGQQVTLRCSPISGHKSVSWYQQVLGQGPQFIFQYYEKEERGRGNFPDRFSARQFPNYSSELNVNALLLGDSALYLCASSLTDIDEQFFGPGTRLTVL.

CDR3 sequence (DNA): TGCGCCAGCAGTCAATCGATCCGTCGCCGGCCCCAGCATTTT. It encodes CASSQSIRRRPQHF. The chain joins TRBV23-1 to TRBJ1-5; D not certain. TRBV23-1 carries the ORF label, with uncertain function. The V end was cut by 0 bases, the J end by 9 bases, with 12 bases between. This CDR3 is 14 amino acids long.

This clonotype was found many times. The chain uses TRBV5-1 and TRBJ2-5; D not resolved. Looked up from germline, CDR1 is SGHRS and CDR2 is YFSETQ. The CDR3 sequence is 12 residues long. Trimming removed 3 bases at V and 5 bases at J, with 8 bases between. The CDR3 spells CASSSRVETQYF. DNA of the CDR3: TGCGCCAGCAGCTCTCGGGTGGAGACCCAGTACTTC.

This clonotype has at least ten counts. This sequence joins TRBV19 and TRBJ1-5, with TRBD1 as a possible D gene (6 bases). Germline V CDR1 and CDR2: LNHDA, SQIVND (reference sequence). Trimming took 5 bases from V and 3 from J, leaving 14 bases between them. The CDR3 extends over 15 amino acids. DNA of the CDR3: TGTGCCAGTAGTCCCCGACAGGCGGACAATCAGCCCCAGCATTTT. Protein: CASSPRQADNQPQHF.